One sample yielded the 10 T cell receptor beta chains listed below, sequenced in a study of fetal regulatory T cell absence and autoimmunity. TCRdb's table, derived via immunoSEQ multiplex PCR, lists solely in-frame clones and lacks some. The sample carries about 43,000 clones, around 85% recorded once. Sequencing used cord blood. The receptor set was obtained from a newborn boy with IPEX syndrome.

The chain's CDR3 is CAISEATSGFLSYEQYF. In nucleotides, the CDR3 is TGTGCCATCAGTGAGGCGACTAGCGGGTTCCTCTCCTACGAGCAGTACTTC. This chain joins TRBV10-3 and TRBJ2-7; TRBD2 matches 10 bases. Germline-derived CDR1 and CDR2 are ENHRY and SYGVKD. Losses at the gene ends were 2 bases for V and 0 bases for J; bases not matched to a gene: 7. CDR3 length equals 17 residues.

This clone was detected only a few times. The CDR3 region is CASSVRDNYEQYF. The CDR3 nucleotides read TGTGCCAGCAGCGTCCGGGACAACTACGAGCAGTACTTC. The V gene is TRBV7-8, the J gene TRBJ2-7; possibly TRBD1 for D (6 bases). The germline CDR1 and CDR2 sequences are SGHVS and FQNEAQ. The CDR3 consists of 13 residues. V gave up 5 bases and J gave up 3 bases, with 11 bases separating them.

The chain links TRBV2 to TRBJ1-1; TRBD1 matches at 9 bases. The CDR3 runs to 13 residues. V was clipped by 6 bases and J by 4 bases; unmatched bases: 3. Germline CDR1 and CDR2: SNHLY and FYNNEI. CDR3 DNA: TGTGCCAGCAGGGAGACAGGGGGCACTGAAGCTTTCTTT. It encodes CASRETGGTEAFF.

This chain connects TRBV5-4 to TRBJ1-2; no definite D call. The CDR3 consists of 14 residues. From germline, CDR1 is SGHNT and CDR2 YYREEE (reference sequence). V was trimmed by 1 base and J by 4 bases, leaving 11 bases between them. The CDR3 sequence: CASSLQSGPYGYTF. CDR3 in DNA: TGTGCCAGCAGCTTGCAGTCCGGACCCTATGGCTACACCTTC.

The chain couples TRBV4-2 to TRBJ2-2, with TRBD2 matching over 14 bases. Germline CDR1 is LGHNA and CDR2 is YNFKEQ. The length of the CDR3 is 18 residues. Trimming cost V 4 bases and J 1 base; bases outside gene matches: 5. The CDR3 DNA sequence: TGTGCCAGCAGCCCGGGACTAGCGGGAGACTGGAACACCGGGGAGCTGTTTTTT. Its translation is CASSPGLAGDWNTGELFF.

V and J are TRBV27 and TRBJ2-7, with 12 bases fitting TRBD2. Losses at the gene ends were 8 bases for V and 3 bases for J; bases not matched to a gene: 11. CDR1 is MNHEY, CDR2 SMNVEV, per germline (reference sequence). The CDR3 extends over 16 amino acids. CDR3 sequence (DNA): TGTGCCAGCCGCCCCCTACTAGCGGGAGGTAACTACGAGCAGTACTTC. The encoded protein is CASRPLLAGGNYEQYF.

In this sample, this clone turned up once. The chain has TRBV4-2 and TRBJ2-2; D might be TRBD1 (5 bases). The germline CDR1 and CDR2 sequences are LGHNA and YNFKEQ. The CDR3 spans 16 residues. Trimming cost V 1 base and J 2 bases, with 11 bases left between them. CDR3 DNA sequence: TGTGCCAGCAGCCAAGTGGGGCTCCCAAACACCGGGGAGCTGTTTTTT. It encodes CASSQVGLPNTGELFF.

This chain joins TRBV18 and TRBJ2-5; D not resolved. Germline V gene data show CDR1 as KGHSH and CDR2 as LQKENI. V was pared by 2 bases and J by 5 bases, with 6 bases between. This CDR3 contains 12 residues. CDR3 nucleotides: TGTGCCAGCTCACCATCCTGGGAGACCCAGTACTTC. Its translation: CASSPSWETQYF.

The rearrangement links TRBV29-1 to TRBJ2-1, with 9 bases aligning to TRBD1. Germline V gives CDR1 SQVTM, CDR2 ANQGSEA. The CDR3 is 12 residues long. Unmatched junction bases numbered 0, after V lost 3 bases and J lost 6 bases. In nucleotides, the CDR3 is TGCAGCGTTGAGGACAGGGGCAATGAGCAGTTCTTC. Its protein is CSVEDRGNEQFF.

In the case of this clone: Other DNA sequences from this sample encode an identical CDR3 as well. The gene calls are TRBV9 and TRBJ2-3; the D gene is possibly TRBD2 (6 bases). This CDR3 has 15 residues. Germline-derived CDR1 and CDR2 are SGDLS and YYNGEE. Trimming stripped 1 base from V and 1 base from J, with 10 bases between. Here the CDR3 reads CASSVRGYGTDTQYF. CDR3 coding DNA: TGTGCCAGCAGCGTACGGGGGTATGGCACAGATACGCAGTATTTT. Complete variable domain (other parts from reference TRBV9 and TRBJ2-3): DSGVTQTPKHLITATGQRVTLRCSPRSGDLSVYWYQQSLDQGLQFLIQYYNGEERAKGNILERFSAQQFPDLHSELNLSSLELGDSALYFCASSVRGYGTDTQYFGPGTRLTVL.